This is a list of T cell receptor beta chains from one sample in a study of T cell repertoires in cytomegalovirus infection. One entry per CDR3 protein results from TCRdb running MiXCR on the reads. The sample consists of over 90,000 distinct CDR3 sequences, approximately 15% of them appearing once. Sequenced input: PBMCs. All receptors derive from a human donor in good health (CMV status not recorded). Some clones in this sample may be carry-over from other donors' samples. The CDR3 runs from the conserved cysteine through the conserved F or W. The D gene is left open where the match is weak. Clone size is shown for a subset of rows, as once, few, many or a class of expanded clone.

size	V	J	D	DNA	CDR3
-	TRBV7-9	TRBJ2-7	TRBD2	TGTGCCAGCACTGTCGGGACTACCTCGTACGAGCAGTACTTC	CASTVGTTSYEQYF
few	TRBV18	TRBJ2-1	-	TGTGCCAGCTCGGCCGGACTCGACAATGAGCAGTTCTTC	CASSAGLDNEQFF
many	TRBV29-1	TRBJ2-2	TRBD2	TGCAGCGTACAAAGCGGGGGCGTAGCCGGGGAGCTGTTTTTT	CSVQSGGVAGELFF
once	TRBV6-2/TRBV6-3	TRBJ2-7	-	TGTGCCAGCAGGGACAGAAGGGACTCCCCCTACGAGCAGTACTTC	CASRDRRDSPYEQYF
many	TRBV5-6	TRBJ1-2	TRBD1	TGTGCCAGCAGCTTCGACAGGGACTATGGCTACACCTTC	CASSFDRDYGYTF
-	TRBV7-4	TRBJ1-1	-	TGTGCCAGCAGCCCTTCAGGGTATGGGGAGAGCACTGATGCTTTCTTT	CASSPSGYGESTDAFF
many	TRBV7-2	TRBJ2-7	-	TGTGCCAGCAGCTTAGACGGGGCTAGGCCTTCCGAGCAGTACTTC	CASSLDGARPSEQYF
few	TRBV20-1	TRBJ2-2	-	TGCAGTGCTAGTGCAGGGGCGACCAACACCGGGGAGCTGTTTTTT	CSASAGATNTGELFF
few	TRBV28	TRBJ1-2	-	TGTGCCAGCAGTCCGGGGCCCGCATCCTATGGCTACACCTTC	CASSPGPASYGYTF
-	TRBV2	TRBJ1-4	-	TGTGCCAGCAGTGAAGAGCAGACAGGAACTAATGAAAAACTGTTTTTT	CASSEEQTGTNEKLFF
many	TRBV7-2	TRBJ1-1	-	TGTGCCAGCAGCCTAAGACCCGAGCGAGGGAGAGAAACTGAAGCTTTCTTT	CASSLRPERGRETEAFF
many	TRBV5-1	TRBJ1-2	-	TGCGCCAGCTTGGGAACAGGGTCAGCGAAGGATGGCTACACCTTC	CASLGTGSAKDGYTF
-	TRBV4-1	TRBJ1-2	TRBD1	TGCGCCAGCAGCCAAGACGGCCAGGGGGTCAGCGGCTACACCTTC	CASSQDGQGVSGYTF
many	TRBV5-5	TRBJ2-7	-	TGTGCCAGCAGCGCGGACCTAGACAGTATCTACGAGCAGTACTTC	CASSADLDSIYEQYF
many	TRBV29-1	TRBJ2-5	-	TGCAGCGTTGAACTTCTGGGGGAGACCCAGTACTTC	CSVELLGETQYF
-	TRBV2	TRBJ1-6	-	TGTGCCAGCAGTAGTCATGGCTACTATAATTCACCCCTCCACTTT	CASSSHGYYNSPLHF
once	TRBV12-3/TRBV12-4	TRBJ1-4	TRBD1	TGTGCCAGCAGGATTGACAGGGGGGTCACTAATGAAAAACTGTTTTTT	CASRIDRGVTNEKLFF
many	TRBV12-3/TRBV12-4	TRBJ2-3	-	TGTGCCAGCAGTTTTGCGGGGAGCACAGATACGCAGTATTTT	CASSFAGSTDTQYF
few	TRBV7-3	TRBJ2-3	-	TGTGCCAGCAGCTTCGGGACTAGCACAGATACGCAGTATTTT	CASSFGTSTDTQYF
many	TRBV20-1	TRBJ1-2	TRBD1	TGCAGTGCTAGAGTTTGGACAGGGTCCACCAATGGCTACACCTTC	CSARVWTGSTNGYTF
-	TRBV12-3/TRBV12-4	TRBJ1-5	-	TGTGCCAGCAGTTTACGTCGAGGGCCCCAGCATTTT	CASSLRRGPQHF
-	TRBV12-3/TRBV12-4	TRBJ1-1	TRBD1	TGTGCCAGCAGTCGGACAGGGGAAGAGGGCACTGAAGCTTTCTTT	CASSRTGEEGTEAFF
few	TRBV29-1	TRBJ1-1	-	TGCAGCGGCGCCGATTCTGGTGGAGCTTTCTTT	CSGADSGGAFF
many	TRBV2	TRBJ2-7	-	TGTGCCAGCAGTGAGAGGTTTAGCTCCTACGAGCAGTACTTC	CASSERFSSYEQYF
many	TRBV6-1	TRBJ2-1	-	TGTGCCAGCACTCCCCCTAGCTTCGATGAGCAGTTCTTC	CASTPPSFDEQFF
many	TRBV7-2	TRBJ2-5	-	TGTGCCAGCAGCTTAGCGGGGTGGGCAGGGGAAGAGACCCAGTACTTC	CASSLAGWAGEETQYF
-	TRBV20-1	TRBJ2-7	TRBD1	TGCAGTGCTGTTTTGGCGGGACAGGGGGCGCACGAGCAGTACTTC	CSAVLAGQGAHEQYF
many	TRBV5-6	TRBJ1-2	-	TGTGCCAGCAAGCTTATTGGGTATGGCTACACCTTC	CASKLIGYGYTF
-	TRBV5-4	TRBJ2-1	-	TGTGCCACCAATCCCCCGTGGCGGGCCCACAATGAGCAGTTCTTC	CATNPPWRAHNEQFF
few	TRBV7-2	TRBJ2-5	TRBD2	TGTGCCAGCAGGTTCAGCGGGGAAGAGACCCAGTACTTC	CASRFSGEETQYF
-	TRBV20-1	TRBJ1-3	-	TGCAGTGCTACGGCAGTTGGATCAAACACCATATATTTT	CSATAVGSNTIYF
many	TRBV6-6	TRBJ1-1	-	TGTGCCAGCAGTTTCCAACAGGGTGAAGCTTTCTTT	CASSFQQGEAFF
many	TRBV7-2	TRBJ1-2	-	TGTGCCAGCAGCTTAGGGTCGCAGGGGACCTATGGCTACACCTTC	CASSLGSQGTYGYTF
-	TRBV19	TRBJ1-2	-	TGTGCCAGTAGTAGGCAGAGGAATTATGGCTACACCTTC	CASSRQRNYGYTF
-	TRBV2	TRBJ1-2	-	TGTGCCAGCAGTGAGGCATCGTATGGCTACACCTTC	CASSEASYGYTF
few	TRBV6-6	TRBJ2-5	-	TGTGCCAGCAGTTGGTCTCAACTAGGCTACGAATCGGAGACCCAGTACTTC	CASSWSQLGYESETQYF
-	TRBV25-1	TRBJ2-5	-	TGTGCCAGCAGTGATTTCTTGAGGGGCGGGCAAGAGACCCAGTACTTC	CASSDFLRGGQETQYF
few	TRBV12-3/TRBV12-4	TRBJ1-4	-	TGTGCCAGCAGGGCAACGACGGCAGCTAATGAAAAACTGTTTTTT	CASRATTAANEKLFF
few	TRBV7-9	TRBJ2-7	TRBD1	TGTGCCAGCAGTGGGGACAGGAGGATCCAATACGAGCAGTACTTC	CASSGDRRIQYEQYF
many	TRBV6-5	TRBJ2-7	-	TGTGCCAGCAGGGGTATTAACGACGAGCAGTACTTC	CASRGINDEQYF
few	TRBV5-1	TRBJ2-1	TRBD1	TGCGCCAGCAGCTGGGACAGGGGTTCCCTCCGCTCCTACAATGAGCAGTTCTTC	CASSWDRGSLRSYNEQFF
few	TRBV2	TRBJ1-4	-	TGTGCCAGCAGTGGAAGTTATGGGGGTCAACTGTTTTTT	CASSGSYGGQLFF
few	TRBV20-1	TRBJ1-2	-	TGCAGTGCTAGAGATCTTTCGAAAGACTCCTATGGCTACACCTTC	CSARDLSKDSYGYTF
-	TRBV12-3/TRBV12-4	TRBJ1-2	TRBD1	TGTGCCAGCACCCGACAGGGCAACTATGGCTACACCTTC	CASTRQGNYGYTF
-	TRBV2	TRBJ2-3	-	TGTGCCAGCAGTGCCGGGTTGGGCGATACGCAGTATTTT	CASSAGLGDTQYF
-	TRBV29-1	TRBJ2-5	TRBD2	TGCAGCGTCCCTCAGCGGGGACAAGAGACCCAGTACTTC	CSVPQRGQETQYF
many	TRBV7-2	TRBJ1-6	-	TGTGCCAGCAGGACGGAGACAGATAATTCACCCCTCCACTTT	CASRTETDNSPLHF
-	TRBV5-1	TRBJ2-5	-	TGCGCCAGCAGCTCCTCCCGTTGGGGGGCCGGAGAGACCCAGTACTTC	CASSSSRWGAGETQYF
few	TRBV2	TRBJ2-4	TRBD2	TGTGCCAGCAGTGAACGGGTAGCGGGGGGGACCAAAAACATTCAGTACTTC	CASSERVAGGTKNIQYF
few	TRBV14	TRBJ1-2	-	TGTGCCAGCAGCCAAGACAACTACTATGGCTACACCTTC	CASSQDNYYGYTF
few	TRBV2	TRBJ1-4	-	TGTGCCTCTGGCGGGAACGAAAAACTGTTTTTT	CASGGNEKLFF
many	TRBV7-2	TRBJ2-7	-	TGTGCCAGCAGCTTAGCGGCCCAGGGCCCCTACGAGCAGTACTTC	CASSLAAQGPYEQYF
many	TRBV7-8	TRBJ2-1	-	TGTGCCAGCAGCTCGCTGGGGCGGAGGGGCTCCTACAATGAGCAGTTCTTC	CASSSLGRRGSYNEQFF
-	TRBV18	TRBJ1-6	TRBD1	TGTGCCAGCTCTCCGGACAGGGAGGATTCACCCCTCCACTTT	CASSPDREDSPLHF
-	TRBV5-6	TRBJ2-4	TRBD1	TGTGCCAGCAGCTTCGGGACAGTAGCCAAAAACATTCAGTACTTC	CASSFGTVAKNIQYF